The clone carrying this T cell receptor beta chain was seen ten or more times. Read coverage stops 3 residues before the CDR3 terminus; the germline J gene supplies the remainder. Using immunoSEQ multiplex PCR, the repertoire was profiled, and TCRdb retains in-frame clones only, with some absent. The sample lists about 34,000 clones, none appearing once, the ten largest making up about 1%. V lost 5 bases and J 2 bases, leaving 11 bases between the germline ends. The length of the CDR3 is 14 residues. The data are from a study of T cell clonality in common variable immunodeficiency. The chain employs TRBV12-3 or TRBV12-4 and TRBJ2-3, with D uncertain. The clonotype comes from a person aged 18-70 years in good health. The sequencing input was peripheral blood mononuclear cells. CDR3 bases read: TGTGCCAGCAGTGCACCCCCTAACACAGATACG. It encodes CASSAPPNTDT. In full, the CDR3 reads CASSAPPNTDTQYF.